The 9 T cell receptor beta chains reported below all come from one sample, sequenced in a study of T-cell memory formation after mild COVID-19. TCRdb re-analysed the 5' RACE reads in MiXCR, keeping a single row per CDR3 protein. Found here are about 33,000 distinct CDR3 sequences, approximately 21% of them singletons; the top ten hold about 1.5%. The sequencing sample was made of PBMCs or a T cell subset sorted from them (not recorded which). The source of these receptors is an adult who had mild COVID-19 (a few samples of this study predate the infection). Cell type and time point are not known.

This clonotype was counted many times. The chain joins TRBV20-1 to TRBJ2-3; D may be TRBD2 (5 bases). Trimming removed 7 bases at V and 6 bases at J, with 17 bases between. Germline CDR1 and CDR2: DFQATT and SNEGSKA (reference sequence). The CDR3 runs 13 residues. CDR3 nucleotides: TGCAGTGGGGCTAGCCGCAGTTCGGATACGCAGTATTTT. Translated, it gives CSGASRSSDTQYF.

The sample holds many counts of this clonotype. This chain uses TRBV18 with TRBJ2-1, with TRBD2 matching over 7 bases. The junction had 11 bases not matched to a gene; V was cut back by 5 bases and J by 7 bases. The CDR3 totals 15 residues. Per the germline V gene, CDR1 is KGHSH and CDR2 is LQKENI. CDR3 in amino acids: CASSNSGGLRNEQFF. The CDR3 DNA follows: TGTGCCAGCTCAAATTCGGGAGGCTTGAGAAATGAGCAGTTCTTC. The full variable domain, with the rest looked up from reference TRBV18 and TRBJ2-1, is NAGVMQNPRHLVRRRGQEARLRCSPMKGHSHVYWYRQLPEEGLKFMVYLQKENIIDESGMPKERFSAEFPKEGPSILRIQQVVRGDSAAYFCASSNSGGLRNEQFFGPGTRLTVL.

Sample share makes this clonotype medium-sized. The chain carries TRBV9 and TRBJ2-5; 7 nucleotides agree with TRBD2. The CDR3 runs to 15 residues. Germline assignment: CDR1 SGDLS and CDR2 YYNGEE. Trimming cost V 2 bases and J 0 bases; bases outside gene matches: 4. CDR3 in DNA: TGTGCCAGCAGCGTGGGAGCGGGGTACCAAGAGACCCAGTACTTC. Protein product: CASSVGAGYQETQYF.

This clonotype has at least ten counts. Here the CDR3 reads CASSPWGLAGGETQYF. In DNA form, the CDR3 reads TGTGCCAGCAGTCCCTGGGGACTAGCGGGGGGGGAGACCCAGTACTTC. J is TRBJ2-5 and V is TRBV12-3 or TRBV12-4, with 16 bases aligning to TRBD2. The CDR3 length is 16 residues. With V trimmed by 5 bases and J by 5 bases, 5 bases remained unmatched.

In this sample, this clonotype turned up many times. This CDR3 reads CASSEVWQMRETQYF. As DNA, the CDR3 is TGTGCCAGCAGTGAAGTGTGGCAGATGCGAGAGACCCAGTACTTC. V and J are TRBV6-1 and TRBJ2-5; D not resolved. Looked up from germline, CDR1 is MNHNS and CDR2 is SASEGT. The CDR3 consists of 15 residues. V lost 1 base and J lost 4, with 13 bases in between.

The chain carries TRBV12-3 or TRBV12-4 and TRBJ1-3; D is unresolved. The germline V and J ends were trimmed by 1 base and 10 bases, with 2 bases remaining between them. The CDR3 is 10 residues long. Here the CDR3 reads CASSLETIYF. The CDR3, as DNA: TGTGCCAGCAGTTTAGAAACCATATATTTT.

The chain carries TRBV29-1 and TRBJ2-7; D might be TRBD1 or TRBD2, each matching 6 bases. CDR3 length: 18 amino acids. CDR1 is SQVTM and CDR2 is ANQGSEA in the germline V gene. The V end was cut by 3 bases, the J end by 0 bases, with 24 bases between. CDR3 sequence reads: CSVETGGATRRNSYEQYF. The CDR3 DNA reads TGCAGCGTTGAGACAGGCGGGGCGACCAGACGGAACTCCTACGAGCAGTACTTC.

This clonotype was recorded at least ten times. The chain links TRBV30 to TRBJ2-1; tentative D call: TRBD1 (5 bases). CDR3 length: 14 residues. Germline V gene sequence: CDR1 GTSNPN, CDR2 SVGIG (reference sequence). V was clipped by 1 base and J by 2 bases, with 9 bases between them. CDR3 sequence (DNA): TGTGCCTGGAGTGCTGGGGCCGCCTACAATGAGCAGTTCTTC. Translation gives CAWSAGAAYNEQFF.

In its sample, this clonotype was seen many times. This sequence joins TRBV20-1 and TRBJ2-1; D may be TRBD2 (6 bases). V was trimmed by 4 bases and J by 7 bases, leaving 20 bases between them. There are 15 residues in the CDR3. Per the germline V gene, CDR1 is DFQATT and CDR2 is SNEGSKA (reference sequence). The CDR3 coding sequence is TGCAGTGCTACGGCGGGACCCCTTAGGTTAAATGAGCAGTTCTTC. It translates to CSATAGPLRLNEQFF.